The 2 T cell receptor beta chains below come from one sample, sequenced in a study of vaccination and CD4 T cells after COVID-19. Sample treatment: approximately 9-day PBMC culture with coronavirus spike peptide pools or control peptides (ViraFEST assay). Sequenced with the Oncomine TCR Beta short-read assay was DNA taken from cultured CD4+ T cells. TCRdb processed the PCR reads anew with MiXCR; each CDR3 protein has one entry. The table includes about 20,000 distinct CDR3 sequences, just over 45% detected once. No antigen has been assigned to these receptors. The source material was CD4+ T cells from blood, cultured in vitro, sampled after SARS-CoV-2 vaccination. Receptors originate from a human donor who had recovered from COVID-19.

This clonotype has only one observation. The chain carries TRBV6-2 or TRBV6-3 and TRBJ1-5, with D hard to call. Trimming removed 5 bases from V and 8 bases from J, with 13 bases in between. Looked up from germline, CDR1 is MNHEY and CDR2 is SVGEGT. The CDR3 consists of 13 residues. As DNA, the CDR3 is TGTGCCAGCAGTAAATCTGGGCCCGAGCCCCAGCATTTT. Amino acid sequence: CASSKSGPEPQHF.

The CDR3 sequence: CASSMGQGDGYTF. In nucleotides, the CDR3 is TGTGCCAGTAGTATGGGACAGGGAGATGGCTACACCTTC. The gene calls are TRBV19 and TRBJ1-2; 9 bases are a match to TRBD1. Germline lookup yields CDR1 LNHDA and CDR2 SQIVND (reference sequence). The J segment lost 6 bases and the V segment lost 3 bases, leaving 2 bases of the junction unmatched. The length of the CDR3 is 13 residues.